These 4 T cell receptor beta chains were all obtained from the same sample, sequenced in a study of blood T cell repertoires in COVID-19 (dated by TCRdb to about 2020). Library construction relied on the immunoSEQ multiplex PCR assay. Imported from immuneACCESS, the table was reduced by TCRdb to in-frame sequences with V and J called. These copies leave out some clones; in studies compared against another copy, an unresolved V gene accounts for under half, and the cause of the remainder is not known. The sample table lists about 55,000 clones, over 75% of them with a count of one. Around an eighth of the sample goes to the ten largest clones. Material for sequencing was peripheral blood. These receptors were obtained from a human donor with active COVID-19. The donor label of this sample is uncertain.

The CDR3 DNA is TGCGCCAGCAGGCAGGGAAATGAGCAGTTCTTC. This translates into CASRQGNEQFF. The rearrangement uses TRBV10-2 and TRBJ2-1; the D gene is possibly TRBD1 (5 bases). The V end was cut by 6 bases, the J end by 7 bases, with 7 bases between. The CDR3 contains 11 residues. Germline V gives CDR1 WSHSY, CDR2 SAAADI.

This chain uses TRBV7-2 with TRBJ1-1, with 7 bases identical to TRBD1. Trimming at V came to 7 bases and at J to 11 bases, leaving 16 bases not matched to a gene. CDR1 is SGHTA and CDR2 is FQGNSA in the germline V gene. This CDR3 has 14 residues. CDR3 region: CASTPRQGRSRAFF. The CDR3 nucleotides read TGTGCCAGCACCCCTCGACAGGGTCGGTCGCGGGCTTTCTTT.

In regard to this clone: The same CDR3 arises from other DNA sequences in this sample as well. This sequence joins TRBV7-3 and TRBJ2-2; D is unresolved. Trimming pared 5 bases from V and 5 bases from J, leaving 6 bases between. The CDR3 loop spans 12 amino acids. CDR1 is SGHTA and CDR2 is FQGTGA in the germline V gene. DNA of the CDR3: TGTGCCAGCAGCCCTTCGACCGGGGAGCTGTTTTTT. Its protein product is CASSPSTGELFF.

The rearrangement uses TRBV5-6 and TRBJ1-5, with D perhaps TRBD1 (6 bases). Trimming pared 3 bases from V and 2 bases from J, leaving 18 bases between. CDR1 and CDR2 (germline): SGHDT, YYEEEE. The CDR3 covers 17 residues. Here the CDR3 DNA reads TGTGCCAGCAGCTCCGCGGGGGGCAGAAGGGGCAATCAGCCCCAGCATTTT. It yields the protein CASSSAGGRRGNQPQHF.